This T cell receptor beta chain was sequenced for a study of a mutant IDH1 vaccine in newly diagnosed glioma. As to time point: week 47, end of study. Topical imiquimod was applied with each vaccine dose, which held 300 ug of mutant IDH1 20-mer peptide. As concerns this clone: Antigen unknown.

This table comes from immunoSEQ multiplex PCR, and its TCRdb copy is limited to in-frame clones, with some not included. The sample comprises almost 95,000 clones, around nine tenths of which are singletons, and 0.7% to 0.95% rests with the top ten. The receptor was isolated from a woman aged 50 to 65 with glioma. The source was PBMCs, collected from a glioma patient whose treatment included an IDH1 peptide vaccine.

CDR3 sequence reads: CASSPPGQASVSDTQYF. The CDR3 bases are TGTGCCAGCTCACCACCGGGTCAGGCTAGCGTATCAGATACGCAGTATTTT. The chain joins TRBV18 to TRBJ2-3, with TRBD2 as a possible D gene (6 bases). Deletions cut 0 bases from V and 4 bases from J, with 17 bases between. This CDR3 is 17 amino acids long. Looked up from germline, CDR1 is KGHSH and CDR2 is LQKENI. Full variable domain (outside the CDR3, taken from reference TRBV18 and TRBJ2-3): NAGVMQNPRHLVRRRGQEARLRCSPMKGHSHVYWYRQLPEEGLKFMVYLQKENIIDESGMPKERFSAEFPKEGPSILRIQQVVRGDSAAYFCASSPPGQASVSDTQYFGPGTRLTVL.